These 21 T cell receptor beta chains share one sample of origin, sequenced in a study of Graves' ophthalmopathy and Graves' hyperthyroidism (dated by TCRdb to between 2018 and 2020). The reads were generated on an Illumina HiSeq 2000. For repertoire sequencing, the TCR beta CDR3 regions were amplified from RNA transcripts. The first round of RT-PCR was done with HTBI primers and the Qiagen OneStep RT-PCR kit, and was followed by a second round of multiplex PCR, then size selection and purification. TCRdb reprocessed the public reads (quality trimming at Q25 with fastp, clone calling with MiXCR) and kept in-frame beta chains. Records with the same CDR3 protein are collapsed into one entry carrying the most frequent genes and DNA. Recorded for this sample are a few hundred thousand distinct CDR3 sequences; approximately 35% of them occurred a single time. Together, the top ten hold about 4% of the sample.

Sequencing was carried out using peripheral blood or thyroid tissue (not recorded which). Receptors originate from an adult man with Graves' hyperthyroidism.

V usage is TRBV20-1 and J usage is TRBJ2-7; a possible D gene is TRBD1 (5 bases). Trimming shortened V by 3 bases and J by 7 bases, and 25 bases separated the two germline ends. Germline CDR1 is DFQATT and CDR2 is SNEGSKA (reference sequence). This CDR3 has 16 residues. CDR3 protein: CSARVQGGSSYNEQYF. The DNA for the CDR3 is TGCAGTGCTAGGGTCCAGGGCGGAAGCTCCTACAATGAGCAGTACTTC.

This clonotype has at least ten counts. This chain uses TRBV28 with TRBJ1-2; D is ambiguous. This CDR3 contains 13 residues. Trimming stripped 7 bases from V and 4 bases from J, with 13 bases between. Germline CDR1 reads MDHEN; CDR2 reads SYDVKM. CDR3 sequence reads: CASTPGRIYGYTF. CDR3 sequence (DNA): TGTGCCAGCACCCCTGGACGGATCTATGGCTACACCTTC.

To note about this clonotype: A read error may be the cause here, since a much bigger clone is one base away. CDR3 protein: CASREGWTGEEQPQHF. The DNA of the CDR3 is TGTGCCAGCAGAGAGGGGTGGACAGGGGAGGAACAGCCCCAGCATTTT. This chain links TRBV6-5 with TRBJ1-5, with 9 nucleotides matching TRBD1. CDR1 MNHEY and CDR2 SVGAGI come from the germline V gene. The ends lost 6 bases at V and 7 bases at J; junction bases unmatched: 13. This CDR3 region has 16 residues.

The V call is TRBV3-1, the J call TRBJ2-7; 8 bases line up with TRBD1. The CDR3 totals 14 residues. J lost 5 bases, V lost 4 bases, and 7 bases had no gene match. Germline assignment: CDR1 LGHDT and CDR2 YNNKEL (reference sequence). The CDR3 DNA reads TGTGCCAGCAGCCCAGAGACAGGGGAGAACGAGCAGTACTTC. Encoded protein: CASSPETGENEQYF.

The chain joins TRBV9 to TRBJ2-7; 7 nucleotides line up with TRBD2. With the DNA end fitting TRBJ2-1 better, the J assignment may be wrong. The CDR3 sequence is 15 residues long. Germline CDR1 SGDLS, CDR2 YYNGEE. The CDR3 sequence is CASSVVGGLGDEQFF. The CDR3 nucleotides read TGTGCCAGCAGCGTAGTTGGTGGACTAGGAGATGAGCAGTTCTTC.

This clonotype was detected a few times. A read error may be the cause here, since a much bigger clone is one base away. V gene TRBV7-3 combines with J gene TRBJ1-3; TRBD1 matches 9 bases. The CDR3 has 15 amino acids. The germline gives CDR1 SGHTA, CDR2 FQGTGA. CDR3: CASSTTGGPGNTTYF. The CDR3 DNA reads as TGTGCCAGCAGCACCACAGGGGGCCCTGGAAACACCACATATTTT.

The chain employs TRBV2 and TRBJ2-5, with 7 bases aligning to TRBD1. Germline V gene sequence: CDR1 SNHLY, CDR2 FYNNEI. The CDR3 covers 19 residues. With V trimmed by 5 bases and J by 2 bases, 20 bases remained unmatched. CDR3 DNA: TGTGCCAGCAGTAATCACAAACGAGCTCGACAGGGAGAGCAAGAGACCCAGTACTTC. This gives the protein CASSNHKRARQGEQETQYF.

This clonotype was picked up many times. CDR3 bases: TGTGCCAGCAGCTCCGGCGGGGCCAACGTCCTGACTTTC. Translated: CASSSGGANVLTF. V and J are TRBV2 and TRBJ2-6, with D unresolved. V was pared by 6 bases and J by 4 bases, with 7 bases between. This CDR3 contains 13 residues. Germline assignment: CDR1 SNHLY and CDR2 FYNNEI.

V usage is TRBV20-1 and J usage is TRBJ2-7; 9 bases agree with TRBD1. The trim removed 0 bases at V and 2 bases at J, leaving 8 bases unmatched. CDR3 length: 16 amino acids. Germline V CDR1 and CDR2: DFQATT, SNEGSKA (reference sequence). The CDR3 loop reads CSARDYHGQGTYEQYF. The CDR3 DNA reads TGCAGTGCTAGAGATTACCATGGACAGGGGACCTACGAGCAGTACTTC.

On this clonotype itself: In this CDR3 the conserved last residue, phenylalanine or tryptophan, is missing, so a read error is likely. This chain connects TRBV29-1 to TRBJ2-7, with D possibly being TRBD1 or TRBD2 (6 bases each). The germline gives CDR1 SQVTM, CDR2 ANQGSEA. The CDR3 consists of 11 residues. Here the CDR3 DNA reads TGCAGCCTTGAGGGGGGAAACGAGCAGTACCTC. The encoded protein is CSLEGGNEQYL.

Many counts were recorded for this clonotype. One junction end disagrees with the germline gene, perhaps due to a read error. The V gene is TRBV7-3, the J gene TRBJ1-1, with D unresolved. This CDR3 spans 13 amino acids. Germline V gene lookup returns CDR1 SGHTA and CDR2 FQGTGA. CDR3 sequence: CASSLERNTEAFF. CDR3 nucleotide sequence: TGTGCTAGCAGCTTAGAGAGGAACACTGAAGCTTTCTTT.

The table lists this clonotype with many counts. V and J are TRBV29-1 and TRBJ2-7; the D gene is possibly TRBD1 (6 bases). V lost 3 bases and J 3 bases, leaving 9 bases between the germline ends. CDR3 length: 12 residues. Germline CDR1 reads SQVTM; CDR2 reads ANQGSEA. CDR3 bases: TGCAGCGTTGAGGAACAGGGCTACGAGCAGTACTTC. Residues: CSVEEQGYEQYF.

Notes on this clonotype: At one end the junction does not follow the germline gene, possibly because of a read error. The chain recombines TRBV10-3 with TRBJ1-2; the D gene is possibly TRBD1 (5 bases). The CDR3 length is 14 residues. Germline values: CDR1 ENHRY, CDR2 SYGVKD. CDR3: CAISETSTDYGYTF. In nucleotides, the CDR3 is TGTGCTATCAGTGAGACCTCGACAGACTATGGCTACACCTTC.

The chain is built from TRBV24-1 and TRBJ2-2; TRBD1 matches 7 bases. V lost 1 base and J lost 0; bases outside the gene matches: 13. Germline CDR1 KGHDR, CDR2 SFDVKD. The length of the CDR3 is 20 residues. CDR3 loop: CATSDFRYSSTGANTGELFF. The CDR3 DNA is TGTGCCACCAGTGATTTTCGCTACTCCAGTACAGGGGCGAACACCGGGGAGCTGTTTTTT.

The chain joins TRBV7-9 to TRBJ1-2; possibly TRBD1 for D (5 bases). The CDR3 length is 12 residues. Germline CDR1 and CDR2: SEHNR and FQNEAQ (reference sequence). The V end lost 5 bases, the J end lost 6 bases, and 10 bases lay between the germline ends. CDR3 nucleotide sequence: TGTGCCAGCAGCGGCAGGGTGGATGGCTACACCTTC. It codes for CASSGRVDGYTF.

This clonotype was seen repeatedly, ten times or more. The chain links TRBV7-9 to TRBJ2-6, with 12 bases identical to TRBD2. Germline V gene lookup returns CDR1 SEHNR and CDR2 FQNEAQ (reference sequence). V gave up 5 bases and J gave up 4 bases; unmatched junction bases: 15. This CDR3 has 20 residues. The CDR3 reads CASSHFVLAGGPEGANVLTF. CDR3 DNA sequence: TGTGCCAGCAGCCATTTCGTACTAGCGGGAGGACCCGAGGGGGCCAACGTCCTGACTTTC.

This clonotype was seen ten or more times. This chain links TRBV19 with TRBJ1-2; possibly TRBD1 for D (5 bases). V was cut by 1 base and J by 5 bases, with 17 bases left in between. CDR1 and CDR2 from the germline V gene are LNHDA and SQIVND (reference sequence). This CDR3 is built from 16 residues. CDR3 nucleotide sequence: TGTGCCAGTAGTATAGCAGGGATCATGGCCTCATATGGCTACACCTTC. It codes for CASSIAGIMASYGYTF.

The V call is TRBV7-2, the J call TRBJ2-3; TRBD2 matches 9 bases. CDR1 and CDR2 (germline): SGHTA, FQGNSA. The CDR3 has 15 amino acids. V lost 6 bases, J lost 1 base, and 5 bases stayed unmatched. CDR3 loop: CASSLSGGRTDTQYF. CDR3 sequence (DNA): TGTGCCAGCAGTCTTAGCGGGGGACGCACAGATACGCAGTATTTT.

Many counts were recorded for this clonotype. The rearrangement links TRBV29-1 to TRBJ2-5, with 11 nucleotides matching TRBD1. CDR1 SQVTM and CDR2 ANQGSEA come from the germline V gene. The CDR3 extends over 14 amino acids. V shed 7 bases, J shed 2 bases, and the junction held 6 bases outside the gene matches. In DNA, the CDR3 is TGCAGCGCCCAGGACAGGGGGCGGCAAGAGACCCAGTACTTC. It yields the protein CSAQDRGRQETQYF.

The V gene is TRBV24-1, the J gene TRBJ2-5; TRBD2 might be the D (6 bases). This CDR3 region has 15 residues. V gave up 4 bases and J gave up 5 bases, with 16 bases separating them. Germline V lookup: CDR1 KGHDR, CDR2 SFDVKD. The CDR3 nucleotides are TGTGCCACCAGTGACCCCTGGACTATGGACGAGACCCAGTACTTC. Translation gives CATSDPWTMDETQYF.

This clonotype was observed a handful of times. The V gene is TRBV7-2, the J gene TRBJ2-7; D may be TRBD1 or TRBD2 (6 bases each). The J call may be in error: the DNA end matches TRBJ2-1 better. Germline V gene data show CDR1 as SGHTA and CDR2 as FQGNSA. This CDR3 region has 15 residues. The CDR3 nucleotides read TGTGCCAGCAGCTTAGACCGGGGGCCCTACAATGAGCAGTTCTTC. Its translation is CASSLDRGPYNEQFF.